Following are 2 T cell receptor beta chains from one sample sequenced in a study of identical twins. TCRdb reprocessed the 5' RACE reads with MiXCR, giving one entry per CDR3 protein. Of fewer than 550,000 distinct CDR3 sequences detected, roughly an eighth appear once; the ten largest clones hold approximately 1%. The same sample was also studied in work on yellow fever vaccine responses in identical twins.

Sequencing was performed on CD4+ T cells sorted from blood. These receptors all come from a woman between 18 and 30 years old in good health.

In its sample, this clonotype was seen many times. The CDR3 sequence: CASSLERTYEQYF. For the CDR3, the DNA is TGTGCCAGCAGTTTAGAGAGAACCTACGAGCAGTACTTC. The chain carries TRBV12-3 or TRBV12-4 and TRBJ2-7; D is undetermined. Trimming took 1 base from V and 2 from J, leaving 6 bases between them. This CDR3 region has 13 residues.

The chain couples TRBV20-1 to TRBJ2-3, with 10 bases aligning to TRBD2. Per the germline V gene, CDR1 is DFQATT and CDR2 is SNEGSKA (reference sequence). The CDR3 extends over 20 amino acids. The junction had 20 bases not matched to a gene; V was cut back by 0 bases and J by 5 bases. The CDR3 is CSARDLVWLAGATRGDTQYF. The CDR3 DNA follows: TGCAGTGCTAGAGATTTAGTTTGGCTAGCGGGGGCCACACGGGGAGATACGCAGTATTTT.